This T cell receptor (beta chain) came from a study of shared clonotypes between healthy human individuals. The CDR3 is 15 amino acids. V was pared by 3 bases and J by 1 base, with 12 bases between. Germline values: CDR1 MNHEY, CDR2 SMNVEV (reference sequence). In the naive CD8 group, cells lacked CD45RO and were positively selected for CCR7, so terminally differentiated effector memory CD45RA+ cells were left out. Running of the assay took place at deep level. In the sorted-subset replicate PCRs, 200 ng DNA, 25,000 to 30,000 T cell genomes, was used. The repertoire was sequenced with immunoSEQ multiplex PCR; TCRdb's copy has only in-frame clones and lacks some. The sample contains millions of clones, just over 90% of which appear only once.

The sample was naive CD8+ T cells from PBMCs. The chain joins TRBV27 to TRBJ1-2; D unresolved. The TCR originated in a man between 18 and 29 years old in good health. Some clones in this sample may be carry-over from other donors' samples. The CDR3 reads CASSFSRADNYGYTF. CDR3 in DNA: TGTGCCAGCAGTTTTTCCCGAGCGGATAACTATGGCTACACCTTC.